One sample yielded the 30 T cell receptor beta chains listed below, sequenced in a study of human T cells and chemical hapten exposure (dated by TCRdb to the early 2020s). The library was obtained by RACE. The instrument was a NextSeq 500. TCRdb passed the public sequencing reads through fastp at Q25 and MiXCR, retaining productive beta sequences. Entries that share a CDR3 protein sequence are merged under the most common genes and DNA. Counted in this sample were some 360,000 distinct CDR3 sequences; less than 6.5% of them appeared once. The ten largest clones capture 2% to 3% of the sample. Taken with the paper, the label for time point translates to: pre-sensitization, week 0. The label giving this sample's treatment or condition can be read as: therapeutic diphenylcyclopropenone sensitization with weekly scalp DPC. The sample here was whole blood, taken in connection with sensitization to the hapten diphenylcyclopropenone (DPC). The source of these receptors is a woman aged 45-60 years with alopecia areata. Some clones in this sample may be carry-over from other donors' samples.

The sample holds a few counts of this clonotype. The rearrangement links TRBV3-1 to TRBJ2-7; 7 bases fit TRBD1. Germline V gene data show CDR1 as LGHDT and CDR2 as YNNKEL (reference sequence). V was clipped by 0 bases and J by 0 bases; unmatched bases: 2. This CDR3 spans 15 amino acids. CDR3 sequence reads: CASSQEDRFSYEQYF. Written as DNA, the CDR3 is TGTGCCAGCAGCCAAGAGGACAGGTTCTCCTACGAGCAGTACTTC.

This clonotype was seen many times. The chain carries TRBV3-1 and TRBJ1-1; D possibly corresponds to TRBD1 (6 bases). Between the trimmed V and J ends, which lost 7 bases and 6 bases, there was a span of 15 bases. Per germline, CDR1 LGHDT and CDR2 YNNKEL (reference sequence). The CDR3 loop spans 13 amino acids. The CDR3 is CASTPTGTSEAFF. The CDR3 DNA reads TGTGCCAGCACCCCTACAGGGACCTCTGAAGCTTTCTTT.

CDR3 sequence: CASTPAGTPSYNEQFF. In nucleotides, the CDR3 is TGTGCCAGCACCCCGGCCGGGACACCCTCCTACAATGAGCAGTTCTTC. This chain joins TRBV12-3 or TRBV12-4 and TRBJ2-1; D might be TRBD1 (6 bases). V was shortened by 7 bases and J by 0 bases, with 16 bases between the two germline ends. This CDR3 comprises 16 residues.

This clonotype was seen repeatedly, ten times or more. V gene TRBV7-2 combines with J gene TRBJ2-7; D uncertain. The CDR3 has 13 amino acids. Germline CDR1 is SGHTA and CDR2 is FQGNSA. V was pared by 3 bases and J by 7 bases, with 13 bases between. The chain's CDR3 is CASSFFDSYEQYF. Written as DNA, the CDR3 is TGTGCCAGCAGCTTTTTCGATAGTTATGAGCAGTACTTC.

This clonotype occurred many times. The rearrangement links TRBV29-1 to TRBJ1-2, with a possible D match to TRBD1 (6 bases). The CDR3 runs to 13 residues. With 6 bases removed from V and 0 bases from J, the gap between germline ends came to 11 bases. CDR1 SQVTM and CDR2 ANQGSEA come from the germline V gene. In nucleotides, the CDR3 is TGCAGCGTACAGGGAGGGCCTAACTATGGCTACACCTTC. It codes for CSVQGGPNYGYTF.

This clonotype was counted only a few times. This chain links TRBV30 with TRBJ1-1, with 9 positions matching TRBD1. Germline CDR1 is GTSNPN and CDR2 is SVGIG (reference sequence). The CDR3 is 13 residues long. The ends lost 1 base at V and 4 bases at J; junction bases unmatched: 1. The CDR3 region is CAWSEDRGTEAFF. The CDR3 coding sequence is TGTGCCTGGAGTGAGGACAGGGGCACTGAAGCTTTCTTT.

This clonotype showed up many times. The rearrangement joins TRBV14 to TRBJ1-1, with D tentatively TRBD1 (5 bases). Germline values: CDR1 SGHDN, CDR2 FVKESK. The germline V and J ends were trimmed by 1 base and 5 bases, with 23 bases remaining between them. The CDR3 totals 18 residues. Written as DNA, the CDR3 is TGTGCCAGCAGCCAAGGACTGGCTCAACCAGGGAGTCTTACTGAAGCTTTCTTT. This gives the protein CASSQGLAQPGSLTEAFF.

This clonotype was counted a few times. This chain uses TRBV18 with TRBJ1-3; tentative D call: TRBD1 (5 bases). Per the germline V gene, CDR1 is KGHSH and CDR2 is LQKENI. The CDR3 length is 15 residues. The V end lost 3 bases, the J end lost 0 bases, and 9 bases lay between the germline ends. The CDR3 bases are TGTGCCAGCTCACCGGGGGTCGCCTCTGGAAACACCATATATTTT. This gives the protein CASSPGVASGNTIYF.

The chain couples TRBV12-5 to TRBJ1-1; D call uncertain. Trimming removed 3 bases at V and 7 bases at J, with 6 bases between. Germline V gene lookup returns CDR1 LGHNT and CDR2 FRNRAP. The CDR3 loop spans 11 amino acids. CDR3 residues: CASGFGVEAFF. As DNA, the CDR3 is TGTGCTAGTGGTTTTGGCGTTGAAGCTTTCTTT.

The table lists this clonotype with a few counts. The CDR3 sequence is CSARAGAAVKLFF. CDR3 DNA: TGCAGTGCTAGAGCTGGGGCCGCCGTAAAACTGTTTTTT. The rearrangement links TRBV20-1 to TRBJ1-4, with D perhaps matching TRBD1 (5 bases). Germline assignment: CDR1 DFQATT and CDR2 SNEGSKA (reference sequence). V shed 1 base and J shed 10 bases, with 13 bases lying between them. The CDR3 totals 13 residues.

This clonotype was detected a few times. The chain combines TRBV12-3 or TRBV12-4 with TRBJ2-1, with TRBD1 matching 10 bases. CDR3 length: 16 residues. J lost 5 bases, V lost 4 bases, and 8 bases had no gene match. Here the CDR3 reads CASSSTDRGLNNEQFF. CDR3 DNA: TGTGCCAGCAGTTCTACTGACAGGGGGCTTAACAATGAGCAGTTCTTC.

This clonotype has a count of ten or more. This chain connects TRBV4-2 to TRBJ1-6; perhaps TRBD1 as D (6 bases). V lost 4 bases, J lost 8 bases, and 12 bases lay in between. This CDR3 region has 14 residues. Germline lookup yields CDR1 LGHNA and CDR2 YNFKEQ. In DNA form, the CDR3 reads TGTGCCAGCAGCCGGCAGGGGCAGGATTCACCCCTCCACTTT. Its translation is CASSRQGQDSPLHF.

This rearrangement joins TRBV20-1 to TRBJ1-4, with no clear D. The CDR3 covers 14 residues. Germline V gene lookup returns CDR1 DFQATT and CDR2 SNEGSKA (reference sequence). Trimming stripped 3 bases from V and 3 bases from J, with 11 bases between. The CDR3 spells CSASSRQANEKLFF. DNA for the CDR3: TGCAGTGCTAGCAGCCGGCAGGCTAATGAAAAACTGTTTTTT.

This clonotype was counted only a few times. The genes are TRBV20-1 and TRBJ2-3; 8 nucleotides match TRBD1. With 5 bases clipped from V and 5 bases from J, the junction kept 9 bases outside the gene matches. Germline V gene data show CDR1 as DFQATT and CDR2 as SNEGSKA (reference sequence). The CDR3 has 14 residues. CDR3 amino acids: CSAGQGSGGDTQYF. The CDR3 bases are TGCAGTGCTGGACAGGGATCAGGAGGAGATACGCAGTATTTT.

This clonotype was picked up many times. The rearrangement uses TRBV28 and TRBJ2-4, with D perhaps being TRBD1 or TRBD2 (5 bases each). The germline V and J ends were trimmed by 3 bases and 0 bases, with 15 bases remaining between them. Looked up from germline, CDR1 is MDHEN and CDR2 is SYDVKM. There are 17 residues in the CDR3. CDR3 sequence (DNA): TGTGCCAGCAGTTTGGTCCCGGGGCTGGGAGCCAAAAACATTCAGTACTTC. Amino acids: CASSLVPGLGAKNIQYF.

This clonotype was observed at least ten times. This CDR3 is CASTLPLGGLRSGANVLTF. Written as DNA, the CDR3 is TGTGCCAGCACCCTCCCACTGGGGGGACTCCGCTCTGGGGCCAACGTCCTGACTTTC. The V gene is TRBV12-3 or TRBV12-4, the J gene TRBJ2-6, with D possibly matching TRBD2 (6 bases). This CDR3 has 19 residues. V dropped 7 bases and J dropped 0 bases, with 22 bases sitting between them.

This clonotype was seen a few times. The gene calls are TRBV5-1 and TRBJ2-3, with D tentatively TRBD1 or TRBD2 (5 bases each). Trimming pared 2 bases from V and 0 bases from J, leaving 13 bases between. The CDR3 contains 16 residues. Germline loops: CDR1 SGHRS, CDR2 YFSETQ. CDR3 sequence (DNA): TGCGCCAGCAGCTTAATCGGGGCCCCCAGCACAGATACGCAGTATTTT. Its protein product is CASSLIGAPSTDTQYF.

This clonotype was counted between two and nine times. V usage is TRBV7-6 and J usage is TRBJ2-1; 7 bases align to TRBD2. The trim removed 5 bases at V and 6 bases at J, leaving 13 bases unmatched. This CDR3 has 16 residues. Germline CDR1 SGHVS, CDR2 FNYEAQ. As DNA, the CDR3 is TGTGCCAGCAGCCCGTCCTATGAAAAGCGGGGCAATGAGCAGTTCTTC. It yields the protein CASSPSYEKRGNEQFF.

The sample holds many counts of this clonotype. V gene TRBV20-1 combines with J gene TRBJ2-3, with 8 bases matching TRBD2. The CDR3 has 18 residues. Germline V gives CDR1 DFQATT, CDR2 SNEGSKA (reference sequence). V was pared by 0 bases and J by 6 bases, with 17 bases of the junction left unmatched. This CDR3 reads CSARDTRRPGGPGDTQYF. DNA of the CDR3: TGCAGTGCTAGAGATACCCGAAGACCGGGAGGGCCAGGGGATACGCAGTATTTT.

The table lists this clonotype with a few counts. The chain has TRBV20-1 and TRBJ1-3; 9 positions match TRBD1. Germline lookup yields CDR1 DFQATT and CDR2 SNEGSKA (reference sequence). The CDR3 spans 15 residues. J lost 4 bases, V lost 4 bases, and 8 bases had no gene match. The CDR3 loop is CSATRDRVSGNTIYF. DNA of the CDR3: TGCAGTGCTACCCGGGACAGGGTCTCCGGAAACACCATATATTTT.

This clonotype was found a few times. The chain couples TRBV12-3 or TRBV12-4 to TRBJ2-3, with D perhaps TRBD1 (6 bases). V was shortened by 3 bases and J by 11 bases, with 18 bases between the two germline ends. The length of the CDR3 is 14 residues. The CDR3 region has the DNA TGTGCCAGCAGTTTCTTACAAGGCGAAGGGGGGCAGTATTTT. Translating gives CASSFLQGEGGQYF.

This clonotype has a count of ten or more. This chain links TRBV6-2 or TRBV6-3 with TRBJ1-1, with 9 nucleotides matching TRBD1. The CDR3 has 16 amino acids. V lost 0 bases and J lost 0; bases outside the gene matches: 2. CDR1 is MNHEY, CDR2 SVGEGT, per germline. The CDR3 DNA reads as TGTGCCAGCAGTTACTCGCGGGACAGGGTGAACACTGAAGCTTTCTTT. Protein sequence: CASSYSRDRVNTEAFF.

V usage is TRBV20-1 and J usage is TRBJ1-2; D perhaps matches TRBD1 (5 bases). V lost 0 bases and J lost 3, with 14 bases in between. In germline, CDR1 is DFQATT, CDR2 SNEGSKA (reference sequence). The CDR3 has 15 residues. The CDR3 loop reads CSARDLRAGDYGYTF. Here the CDR3 DNA reads TGCAGTGCTAGAGATCTCAGGGCGGGGGACTATGGCTACACCTTC.

The chain employs TRBV13 and TRBJ1-1, with 8 bases fitting TRBD1. Germline trimming cut 5 bases from V and 5 bases from J; bases unmatched to any gene: 7. CDR1 and CDR2 (germline): PRHDT, FYEKMQ (reference sequence). The CDR3 covers 14 residues. CDR3 loop: CASSGGRGRTEAFF. In nucleotides, the CDR3 is TGTGCCAGCAGCGGTGGCAGGGGGCGAACTGAAGCTTTCTTT.

This clonotype showed up many times. This chain connects TRBV7-2 to TRBJ1-5, with D unclear. This CDR3 has 13 amino acids. V was shortened by 4 bases and J by 5 bases, with 9 bases between the two germline ends. The germline V gene encodes CDR1 SGHTA and CDR2 FQGNSA. The CDR3 coding sequence is TGTGCCAGCAGCTCTAGAGGGTATCAGCCCCAGCATTTT. Residues: CASSSRGYQPQHF.

The table lists this clonotype with a few counts. The chain links TRBV20-1 to TRBJ1-2; a weak D match, TRBD1 (6 bases). The ends were cut back, 0 bases at V and 5 bases at J, with 10 bases in the middle. CDR1 and CDR2 from the germline V gene are DFQATT and SNEGSKA (reference sequence). The CDR3 covers 13 residues. The CDR3 DNA is TGCAGTGCTAGAGAGGGGGCCCCATATGGCTACACCTTC. This codes for CSAREGAPYGYTF.

In its sample, this clonotype was seen a few times. In DNA, the CDR3 is TGCAGTGCCCTGGGACTTCCTCTCACAGATACGCAGTATTTT. It encodes CSALGLPLTDTQYF. The chain joins TRBV20-1 to TRBJ2-3, with D perhaps matching TRBD2 (6 bases). Germline CDR1 is DFQATT and CDR2 is SNEGSKA (reference sequence). The CDR3 contains 14 residues. V was cut by 6 bases and J by 2 bases, with 15 bases left in between.

This clonotype was seen a few times. The genes are TRBV5-1 and TRBJ2-1, with TRBD2 identical over 14 bases. Trimming took 4 bases from V and 9 from J; bases not matched to a gene: 6. Germline V gene data show CDR1 as SGHRS and CDR2 as YFSETQ. The length of the CDR3 is 15 residues. The CDR3 loop reads CASSPGLAGASEQFF. The DNA for the CDR3 is TGCGCCAGCAGCCCGGGACTAGCGGGAGCCTCTGAGCAGTTCTTC.

This clonotype occurred many times. The chain is built from TRBV13 and TRBJ1-2; D is perhaps TRBD1 (5 bases). Trimming pared 10 bases from V and 5 bases from J, leaving 14 bases between. CDR3 size: 12 residues. The germline V gene has CDR1 PRHDT and CDR2 FYEKMQ (reference sequence). The CDR3 DNA is TGTGCCACCGGGACGGGAAGATATGGCTACACCTTC. Amino acids: CATGTGRYGYTF.

This clonotype was seen only a few times. V and J are TRBV29-1 and TRBJ1-3; D gene uncertain. CDR1 and CDR2 from the germline V gene are SQVTM and ANQGSEA. The CDR3 consists of 14 residues. Between the trimmed V and J ends, which lost 3 bases and 0 bases, there was a span of 9 bases. CDR3 sequence reads: CSVDEESSGNTIYF. In nucleotides, the CDR3 is TGCAGCGTTGACGAGGAGAGCTCTGGAAACACCATATATTTT.